This TCR beta chain derives from a study of radiotherapy plus CTLA-4 blockade in lung cancer. The assay was immunoSEQ multiplex PCR, and TCRdb's table has in-frame clones only and misses some. The table records roughly 120,000 clones, approximately 80% of them present only once. Trimming shortened V by 1 base and J by 4 bases, and 6 bases separated the two germline ends. The CDR3 contains 13 residues. CDR1 is MNHEY, CDR2 SMNVEV, per germline (reference sequence). As regards this clone: The same CDR3 can be traced to other DNA sequences in this sample.

The chain couples TRBV27 to TRBJ2-3; no definite D call. The origin of this receptor is a human donor with non-small cell lung cancer who had a partial response to radiotherapy plus ipilimumab. Sequenced here: peripheral blood, sampled from a patient treated with radiotherapy plus ipilimumab. The CDR3 region has the DNA TGTGCCAGCAGTTTATTGGCCGCAGATACGCAGTATTTT. Translation gives CASSLLAADTQYF.